This entry features one T cell receptor (beta chain) sequence. Its antigen is still unknown. The CDR3 sequence is 14 residues long. The germline CDR1 and CDR2 sequences are MDHEN and SYDVKM. V shed 8 bases and J shed 3 bases, with 16 bases lying between them. Sequencing used immunoSEQ multiplex PCR; TCRdb keeps in-frame clones, though not all of them. The sample shows 95,000 to 110,000 clones, over 85% of them seen only once. This sample was included in a study of T cell responses to AZD1222 COVID-19 vaccine. Whole-study results and caveats: Nearly half of the spike-specific TCRs reportedly recognize variant regions that carry no mutations. Researchers took repertoire samples only after the peak T cell response had come. Females made up more of the donors, who were largely white British, and clonal diversity may have come out too low.

V usage is TRBV28 and J usage is TRBJ1-1; D not resolved. Sequenced here: peripheral blood, sampled on day 0 of AZD1222 vaccination. The origin of this receptor is an adult in good health. For the CDR3, the DNA is TGTGCCAGCGCTACATCCAGATGGGACACTGAAGCTTTCTTT. Residues: CASATSRWDTEAFF.